The 32 T cell receptor beta chains in this list originate from one sample, sequenced in a study of blood T cells in healthy people across ages (dated by TCRdb to the mid-2010s). Libraries were made using 5' RACE. The sequencer listed for this sample is Illumina HiSeq 2500. A second PCR of about 6 to 11 cycles was performed with a sample-barcoded 5' primer and a J-beta primer mix. The public reads were reprocessed in TCRdb via fastp at Q25 and MiXCR, keeping in-frame beta chains. When rows share a CDR3 protein, they turn into one entry using the most common DNA and genes. The sample records about 1.1 million distinct CDR3 sequences, less than 45% of which are singletons. The ten largest clones capture around 13% of the sample. Sequencing was carried out using blood. These receptors were obtained from a man aged 18 to 35 in good health.

This clonotype was counted between two and nine times. The V gene is TRBV29-1, the J gene TRBJ2-3; 10 bases fit TRBD1. This CDR3 has 15 amino acids. The V and J ends lost 7 bases and 3 bases, in that order; junction bases with no gene match: 10. Germline V gene data show CDR1 as SQVTM and CDR2 as ANQGSEA. The CDR3 protein is CSADGGTGETDTQYF. As DNA, the CDR3 is TGCAGCGCCGATGGTGGGACAGGGGAGACAGATACGCAGTATTTT.

This clonotype was recorded a few times. The rearrangement uses TRBV4-3 and TRBJ2-7; perhaps TRBD2 as D (5 bases). The J call could be wrong; TRBJ2-5 is a better fit for the DNA end. This CDR3 has 15 residues. Germline lookup yields CDR1 LGHNA and CDR2 YSLEER. CDR3 coding DNA: TGCGCCAGCAGCCAAGCTCACTCGCGGGAAGAGACCCAGTACTTC. Residues: CASSQAHSREETQYF.

This clonotype has a single count. The CDR3 sequence is CSARDLPGRGNEKLFF. DNA for the CDR3: TGCAGTGCTAGAGATCTACCGGGGCGGGGTAATGAAAAACTGTTTTTT. The V gene is TRBV20-1, the J gene TRBJ1-4, with D possibly TRBD1 on 5 matching bases. Germline lookup yields CDR1 DFQATT and CDR2 SNEGSKA (reference sequence). Trimming took off 0 bases at V and 4 bases at J, with 15 bases between the two ends. CDR3 length: 16 residues.

J is TRBJ2-7 and V is TRBV5-6; a possible D gene is TRBD1 (6 bases). CDR3 length: 14 amino acids. V was trimmed by 0 bases and J by 7 bases, leaving 14 bases between them. Germline values: CDR1 SGHDT, CDR2 YYEEEE. CDR3 region: CASSLGTVYNEQYF. The CDR3 DNA sequence: TGTGCCAGCAGCTTGGGGACAGTCTACAATGAGCAGTACTTC. Variable domain in full (rest from reference TRBV5-6 and TRBJ2-7): DAGVTQSPTHLIKTRGQQVTLRCSPKSGHDTVSWYQQALGQGPQFIFQYYEEEERQRGNFPDRFSGHQFPNYSSELNVNALLLGDSALYLCASSLGTVYNEQYFGPGTRLTVT.

This clonotype was seen repeatedly, ten times or more. A read error may account for a junction end that differs from germline. The chain is built from TRBV2 and TRBJ2-5; 10 positions match TRBD2. The CDR3 has 14 amino acids. Germline-derived CDR1 and CDR2 are SNHLY and FYNNEI. The CDR3 loop reads CASREAGGLETQYF. For the CDR3, the DNA is TGTGCCAGCAGGGAAGCGGGGGGGCTTGAGACCCAGTACTTC.

The chain has TRBV6-2 or TRBV6-3 and TRBJ1-1; D call uncertain. V dropped 4 bases and J dropped 7 bases, with 10 bases sitting between them. The V gene's germline CDR1 is MNHEY and CDR2 SVGEGT. The CDR3 is 12 amino acids. The CDR3 is CASSFRLGEAFF. The CDR3 DNA reads as TGTGCCAGCAGTTTCCGACTCGGTGAAGCTTTCTTT.

The genes are TRBV4-1 and TRBJ2-2, with 13 bases fitting TRBD2. Germline-derived CDR1 and CDR2 are MGHRA and YSYEKL. The CDR3 is 17 residues long. Trimming at V came to 8 bases and at J to 2 bases, leaving 8 bases not matched to a gene. CDR3 sequence reads: CASSNGLAGVNTGELFF. The DNA for the CDR3 is TGCGCCAGCTCGAACGGACTAGCGGGGGTAAACACCGGGGAGCTGTTTTTT.

The V gene is TRBV20-1, the J gene TRBJ2-2; 7 bases agree with TRBD2. Germline V gene lookup returns CDR1 DFQATT and CDR2 SNEGSKA (reference sequence). With 0 bases clipped from V and 4 bases from J, the junction kept 23 bases outside the gene matches. This CDR3 region has 21 residues. As DNA, the CDR3 is TGCAGTGCTAGAGATGATTTTGGGTCTCTCGCGGGGGAAACGTTCACCGGGGAGCTGTTTTTT. This sequence encodes CSARDDFGSLAGETFTGELFF.

This clonotype was observed at least ten times. This sequence joins TRBV4-3 and TRBJ2-3; D perhaps matches TRBD2 (5 bases). The CDR3 spans 16 residues. Trimming stripped 2 bases from V and 3 bases from J, with 15 bases between. Germline values: CDR1 LGHNA, CDR2 YSLEER. The CDR3 DNA follows: TGCGCCAGCAGCCAAAGTCCTAGCCCGGGAACAGATACGCAGTATTTT. Translating gives CASSQSPSPGTDTQYF.

The chain's CDR3 is CASSQAGAARAKNIQYF. As DNA, the CDR3 is TGTGCCAGCAGCCAAGCTGGGGCGGCCAGAGCCAAAAACATTCAGTACTTC. This chain uses TRBV3-1 with TRBJ2-4, with TRBD1 as a possible D gene (5 bases). Germline V gives CDR1 LGHDT, CDR2 YNNKEL (reference sequence). CDR3 size: 17 residues. V was pared by 1 base and J by 0 bases, with 13 bases between.

The J gene is TRBJ2-7, the V gene TRBV7-6, with a weak D call TRBD1 (5 bases). The CDR3 loop spans 13 amino acids. The V gene lost 0 bases and the J gene lost 6 bases, with 9 bases spanning the gap. CDR1 and CDR2 (germline): SGHVS, FNYEAQ. The CDR3 protein is CASSLARDSEQYF. The CDR3 nucleotides read TGTGCCAGCAGCTTAGCGAGAGACAGCGAGCAGTACTTC.

The chain is built from TRBV2 and TRBJ1-1, with 9 positions matching TRBD1. V lost 10 bases, J lost 7 bases, and 7 bases stayed unmatched. Per the germline V gene, CDR1 is SNHLY and CDR2 is FYNNEI. The CDR3 has 12 amino acids. The CDR3: CATGTGIFEAFF. The CDR3 nucleotides are TGTGCCACAGGGACAGGGATATTTGAAGCTTTCTTT.

The CDR3 here is CASSFGTGWNNNQPQHF. CDR3 sequence (DNA): TGTGCCAGCAGCTTTGGGACAGGGTGGAATAACAATCAGCCCCAGCATTTT. The rearrangement uses TRBV7-8 and TRBJ1-5; 9 nucleotides match TRBD1. The length of the CDR3 is 17 residues. Looked up from germline, CDR1 is SGHVS and CDR2 is FQNEAQ. J gave up 3 bases and V 3 bases, and 9 bases lay outside the gene matches.

In its sample, this clonotype was seen a few times. One end of the junction does not line up with germline, which may come from a read error. This rearrangement joins TRBV6-6 to TRBJ1-2; D possibly corresponds to TRBD1 (5 bases). Looked up from germline, CDR1 is MNHNY and CDR2 is SVGAGI (reference sequence). The CDR3 is 14 amino acids. Here the CDR3 reads CASSVPGGINGYTF. Written as DNA, the CDR3 is TGTGCCAGCAGTGTACCGGGGGGGATTAATGGCTACACCTTT.

This clonotype was found many times. This sequence joins TRBV12-5 and TRBJ2-3; D remains unclear. The germline V gene has CDR1 LGHNT and CDR2 FRNRAP. This CDR3 spans 12 amino acids. Trimming pared 5 bases from V and 2 bases from J, leaving 5 bases between. CDR3 amino acids: CASGNPTDTQYF. CDR3 nucleotides: TGTGCTAGTGGTAACCCCACAGATACGCAGTATTTT.

This clonotype has a handful of counts. The rearrangement joins TRBV6-1 to TRBJ2-1; D might be TRBD1 or TRBD2, each matching 6 bases. Germline V gives CDR1 MNHNS, CDR2 SASEGT. This CDR3 spans 16 amino acids. V lost 1 base and J 4 bases, leaving 14 bases between the germline ends. The CDR3 sequence: CASSEEVRGPYNEQFF. The CDR3 region has the DNA TGTGCCAGCAGTGAAGAGGTTCGGGGGCCATACAATGAGCAGTTCTTC.

This clonotype has more than one count but fewer than ten. The gene calls are TRBV12-3 or TRBV12-4 and TRBJ2-4, with a possible D match to TRBD1 (7 bases). Trimming shortened V by 3 bases and J by 0 bases, and 12 bases separated the two germline ends. The CDR3 runs 16 residues. This chain's CDR3 is CASSFGGTAAKNIQYF. The CDR3, as DNA: TGTGCCAGCAGTTTTGGCGGGACAGCAGCCAAAAACATTCAGTACTTC.

The V call is TRBV5-1, the J call TRBJ2-2; 8 bases fit TRBD2. The ends lost 4 bases at V and 1 base at J; junction bases unmatched: 6. The V gene's germline CDR1 is SGHRS and CDR2 YFSETQ. The CDR3 runs to 16 residues. The CDR3 region has the DNA TGCGCCAGCAGCCTTTTGAGCGGGAGGAACACCGGGGAGCTGTTTTTT. It yields the protein CASSLLSGRNTGELFF.

This sequence joins TRBV4-1 and TRBJ2-4, with a weak D call TRBD1 (6 bases). This CDR3 spans 18 amino acids. The V and J ends lost 0 bases and 0 bases respectively, with 15 bases between them. Germline V gives CDR1 MGHRA, CDR2 YSYEKL. In DNA form, the CDR3 reads TGCGCCAGCAGCCAAGAAGCAGGGGAATTGCTAGCCAAAAACATTCAGTACTTC. Protein sequence: CASSQEAGELLAKNIQYF.

CDR3 coding DNA: TGTGCCAGCAGTCCTAGGGGAGCGGGGGGGATCGAGACCCAGTACTTC. Its translation: CASSPRGAGGIETQYF. The genes are TRBV12-3 or TRBV12-4 and TRBJ2-5, with TRBD2 identical over 10 bases. V shed 5 bases and J 5 bases; nucleotides not matched to a gene: 11. The CDR3 has 16 amino acids.

The genes are TRBV4-3 and TRBJ2-4; unclear D gene. This CDR3 is 15 amino acids long. Germline V lookup: CDR1 LGHNA, CDR2 YSLEER. Trimming took 0 bases from V and 1 from J, leaving 7 bases between them. CDR3 coding DNA: TGCGCCAGCAGCCAAGATCTGGGCGCCAAAAACATTCAGTACTTC. Its translation is CASSQDLGAKNIQYF.

This chain uses TRBV9 with TRBJ1-5, with D possibly matching TRBD1 (5 bases). Germline values: CDR1 SGDLS, CDR2 YYNGEE. Trimming cost V 4 bases and J 1 base, with 12 bases left between them. The CDR3 covers 15 residues. DNA of the CDR3: TGTGCCAGCAGCCCCCACGGGGACAGCAATCAGCCCCAGCATTTT. This encodes CASSPHGDSNQPQHF.

The CDR3 region is CASSAGDRLEVAFF. CDR3 DNA: TGTGCCAGCAGCGCCGGAGACAGGTTAGAGGTAGCTTTCTTT. This chain joins TRBV7-2 and TRBJ1-1, with a tentative D call TRBD1 (6 bases). The CDR3 runs 14 residues. V lost 5 bases, J lost 10 bases, and 20 bases lay in between. The germline gives CDR1 SGHTA, CDR2 FQGNSA.

The genes are TRBV3-1 and TRBJ2-1; D not certain. Trimming took off 4 bases at V and 9 bases at J, with 16 bases between the two ends. The CDR3 runs 14 residues. Germline assignment: CDR1 LGHDT and CDR2 YNNKEL (reference sequence). In DNA form, the CDR3 reads TGTGCCAGCAGCCCTTCTGTTAGTGCGCGTGAGCAGTTCTTC. Translated, it gives CASSPSVSAREQFF.

The chain uses TRBV4-2 and TRBJ2-1, with 9 nucleotides matching TRBD2. CDR3 size: 16 residues. V lost 0 bases, J lost 8 bases, and 8 bases stayed unmatched. CDR1 LGHNA and CDR2 YNFKEQ come from the germline V gene. Written as DNA, the CDR3 is TGTGCCAGCAGCCAAGATTTAGCGGGGGCCGTCGATGAGCAGTTCTTC. As protein: CASSQDLAGAVDEQFF.

This chain links TRBV20-1 with TRBJ2-3, with D possibly being TRBD1 or TRBD2 (5 bases each). Germline V gene sequence: CDR1 DFQATT, CDR2 SNEGSKA (reference sequence). V was pared by 1 base and J by 6 bases, with 11 bases between. The CDR3 runs 13 residues. CDR3 bases: TGCAGTGCTAGAGGGCCCGGGGCGGATACGCAGTATTTT. It translates to CSARGPGADTQYF.

This clonotype showed up just a few times. V usage is TRBV20-1 and J usage is TRBJ1-6, with D hard to call. CDR3 length: 16 residues. The V end was cut by 2 bases, the J end by 0 bases, with 11 bases between. Germline assignment: CDR1 DFQATT and CDR2 SNEGSKA (reference sequence). For the CDR3, the DNA is TGCAGTGCTAGATCCGGTAGACGCTCCTATAATTCACCCCTCCACTTT. Amino acid sequence: CSARSGRRSYNSPLHF.

The J gene is TRBJ1-1, the V gene TRBV3-1; D remains unclear. CDR1 is LGHDT and CDR2 is YNNKEL in the germline V gene (reference sequence). V lost 5 bases to trimming and J lost 7 bases, with 11 bases between them. The CDR3 loop spans 12 amino acids. CDR3 protein: CASSARVDEAFF. The CDR3 coding sequence is TGTGCCAGCAGCGCGAGGGTCGATGAAGCTTTCTTT.

As to this clonotype: An end of the junction does not agree with germline; a read error may underlie this. This chain connects TRBV27 to TRBJ1-6; unclear D gene. Germline CDR1 and CDR2: MNHEY and SMNVEV (reference sequence). This CDR3 spans 14 amino acids. The CDR3 nucleotides are TGTGCCAGCAATTCTGGGCAGAATAATTCACCCCCCCACTTT. This sequence encodes CASNSGQNNSPPHF.

The DNA of the CDR3 is TGCGCCAGCAGCCAAGTGCTAGCGGCATGGAATGAGCAGTTCTTC. Encoded protein: CASSQVLAAWNEQFF. The chain has TRBV4-3 and TRBJ2-1, with TRBD2 matching 7 bases. The junction had 7 bases not matched to a gene; V was cut back by 1 base and J by 7 bases. The CDR3 length is 15 residues. Germline CDR1 LGHNA, CDR2 YSLEER.

This clonotype was seen more than once but under ten times. This chain uses TRBV5-5 with TRBJ1-1; a possible D gene is TRBD1 (6 bases). The germline V gene encodes CDR1 SGHKS and CDR2 YYEKEE (reference sequence). Trimming removed 6 bases from V and 5 bases from J, with 26 bases in between. The CDR3 has 17 residues. The CDR3 bases are TGTGCCAGCACTACCAACCCGGGGCAGGGGATAGGGACTGAAGCTTTCTTT. This translates into CASTTNPGQGIGTEAFF.

This clonotype was seen a handful of times. The genes are TRBV5-1 and TRBJ1-2; a possible D gene is TRBD1 (6 bases). CDR1 is SGHRS and CDR2 is YFSETQ in the germline V gene. V gave up 0 bases and J gave up 0 bases, with 12 bases separating them. This CDR3 has 16 amino acids. CDR3 in amino acids: CASSLVQGRANYGYTF. The DNA of the CDR3 is TGCGCCAGCAGCTTGGTACAGGGAAGAGCTAACTATGGCTACACCTTC.